This T cell receptor (beta chain) was observed in a study of blood T cell repertoires in COVID-19. Germline V gene data show CDR1 as SEHNR and CDR2 as FQNEAQ (reference sequence). V lost 5 bases to trimming and J lost 4 bases, with 14 bases between them. The CDR3 runs 14 residues. Generated by immunoSEQ multiplex PCR, the TCRdb table keeps only in-frame clones and is missing some. Of tens of thousands of clones listed, around 81% are singletons. Sequencing input: peripheral blood. This clonotype originated in a man aged 45-60 years with acute or convalescent COVID-19. The chain joins TRBV7-9 to TRBJ1-2; maybe TRBD1 (5 bases). The CDR3 is CASSGLREVYGYTF. The CDR3 DNA reads TGTGCCAGCAGCGGTCTCAGGGAGGTCTATGGCTACACCTTC. The entire variable domain, with the rest obtained from reference TRBV7-9 and TRBJ1-2, is as follows: DTGVSQNPRHKITKRGQNVTFRCDPISEHNRLYWYRQTLGQGPEFLTYFQNEAQLEKSRLLSDRFSAERPKGSFSTLEIQRTEQGDSAMYLCASSGLREVYGYTFGSGTRLTVV.